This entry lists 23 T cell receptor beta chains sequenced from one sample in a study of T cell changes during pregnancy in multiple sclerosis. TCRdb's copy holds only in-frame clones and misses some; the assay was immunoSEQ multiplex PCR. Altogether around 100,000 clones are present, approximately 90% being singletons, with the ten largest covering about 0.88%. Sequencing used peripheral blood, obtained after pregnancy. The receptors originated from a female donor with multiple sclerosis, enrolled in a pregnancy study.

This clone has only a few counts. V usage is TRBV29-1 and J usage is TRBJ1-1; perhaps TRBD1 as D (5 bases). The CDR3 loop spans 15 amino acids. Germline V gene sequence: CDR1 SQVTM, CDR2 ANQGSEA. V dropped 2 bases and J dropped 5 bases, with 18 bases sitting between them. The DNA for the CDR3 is TGCAGCGTTGAACAGGGAAGGGGAGGAGGTACTGAAGCTTTCTTT. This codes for CSVEQGRGGGTEAFF.

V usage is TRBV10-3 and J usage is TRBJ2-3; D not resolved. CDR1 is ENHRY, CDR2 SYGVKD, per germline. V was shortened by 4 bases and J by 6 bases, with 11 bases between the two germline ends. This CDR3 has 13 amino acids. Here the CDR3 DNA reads TGTGCCATCAGTGTCCAGCTCGGGGATACGCAGTATTTT. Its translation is CAISVQLGDTQYF.

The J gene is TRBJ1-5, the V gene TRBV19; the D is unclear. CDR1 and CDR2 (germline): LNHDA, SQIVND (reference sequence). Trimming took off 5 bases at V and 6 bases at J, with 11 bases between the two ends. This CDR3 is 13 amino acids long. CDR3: CASSYARGQPQHF. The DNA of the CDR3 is TGTGCCAGTAGTTACGCCCGGGGTCAGCCCCAGCATTTT.

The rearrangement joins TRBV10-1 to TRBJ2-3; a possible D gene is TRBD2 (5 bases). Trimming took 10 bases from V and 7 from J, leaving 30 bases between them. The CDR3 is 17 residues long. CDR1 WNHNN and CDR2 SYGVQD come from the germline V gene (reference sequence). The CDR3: CANSRGHRWEWSHTQYF. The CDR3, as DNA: TGCGCCAACTCACGAGGGCATAGGTGGGAGTGGTCCCATACGCAGTATTTT.

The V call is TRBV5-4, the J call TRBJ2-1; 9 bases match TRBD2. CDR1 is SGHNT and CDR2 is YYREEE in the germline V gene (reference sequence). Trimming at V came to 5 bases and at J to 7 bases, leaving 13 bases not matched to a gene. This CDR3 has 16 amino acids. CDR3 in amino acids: CASSKGTSRIRNEQFF. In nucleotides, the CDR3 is TGTGCCAGCAGTAAAGGGACTAGCAGAATAAGGAATGAGCAGTTCTTC.

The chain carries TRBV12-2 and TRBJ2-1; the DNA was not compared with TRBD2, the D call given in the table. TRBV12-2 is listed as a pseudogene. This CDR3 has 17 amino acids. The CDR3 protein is CASRSGLAGGSYNEQFF. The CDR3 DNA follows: TGTGCAAGTCGCTCCGGACTAGCGGGAGGTTCCTACAATGAGCAGTTCTTC.

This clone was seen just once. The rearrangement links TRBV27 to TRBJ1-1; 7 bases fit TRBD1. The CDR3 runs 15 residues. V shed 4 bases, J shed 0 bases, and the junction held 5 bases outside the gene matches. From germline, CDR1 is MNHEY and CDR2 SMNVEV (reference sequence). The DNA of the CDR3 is TGTGCCAGCAGTTATAGGACAGGAGTGAACACTGAAGCTTTCTTT. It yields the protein CASSYRTGVNTEAFF.

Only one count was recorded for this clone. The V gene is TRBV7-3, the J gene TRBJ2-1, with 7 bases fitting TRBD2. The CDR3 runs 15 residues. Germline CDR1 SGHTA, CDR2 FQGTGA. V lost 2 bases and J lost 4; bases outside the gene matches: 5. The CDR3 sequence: CASSLVGGVYNEQFF. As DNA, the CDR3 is TGTGCCAGCAGCTTAGTGGGAGGGGTTTACAATGAGCAGTTCTTC.

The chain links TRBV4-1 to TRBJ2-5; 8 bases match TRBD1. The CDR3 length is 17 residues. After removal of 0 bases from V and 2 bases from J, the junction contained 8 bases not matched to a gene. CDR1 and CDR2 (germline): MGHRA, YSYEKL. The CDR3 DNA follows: TGCGCCAGCAGCCAAGATGGGGCAGGGGGCTGGCAAGAGACCCAGTACTTC. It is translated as CASSQDGAGGWQETQYF.

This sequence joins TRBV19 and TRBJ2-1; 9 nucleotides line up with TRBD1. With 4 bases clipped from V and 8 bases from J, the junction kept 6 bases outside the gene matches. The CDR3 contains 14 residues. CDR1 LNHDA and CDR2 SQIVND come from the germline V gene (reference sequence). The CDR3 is CASSRSRQGDEQFF. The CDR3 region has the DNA TGTGCCAGTAGTAGAAGTCGACAGGGGGATGAGCAGTTCTTC.

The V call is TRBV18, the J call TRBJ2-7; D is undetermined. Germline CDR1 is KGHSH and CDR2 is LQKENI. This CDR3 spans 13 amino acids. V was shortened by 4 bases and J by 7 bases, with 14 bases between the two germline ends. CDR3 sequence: CASSLELAGEQYF. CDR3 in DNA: TGTGCCAGCTCACTCGAACTTGCCGGGGAGCAGTACTTC.

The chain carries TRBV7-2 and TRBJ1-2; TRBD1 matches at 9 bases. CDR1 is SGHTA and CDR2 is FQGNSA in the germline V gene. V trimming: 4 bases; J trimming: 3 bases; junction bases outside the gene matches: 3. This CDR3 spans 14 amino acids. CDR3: CASSSGQGDYGYTF. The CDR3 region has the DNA TGTGCCAGCAGCTCGGGACAGGGCGACTATGGCTACACCTTC.

The CDR3 nucleotides are TGTGCCAGCAGTTTATTACGGGGACAGGGGTCTCAAGAGACCCAGTACTTC. The encoded protein is CASSLLRGQGSQETQYF. The chain links TRBV27 to TRBJ2-5; TRBD1 aligns across 10 bases. V shed 1 base and J 2 bases; nucleotides not matched to a gene: 7. The V gene's germline CDR1 is MNHEY and CDR2 SMNVEV (reference sequence). The CDR3 spans 17 residues.

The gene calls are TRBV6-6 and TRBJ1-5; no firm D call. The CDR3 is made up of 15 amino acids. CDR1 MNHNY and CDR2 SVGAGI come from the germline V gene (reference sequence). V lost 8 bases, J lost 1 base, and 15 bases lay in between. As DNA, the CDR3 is TGTGCCAGCCACCGTCGAGGCGGAAGCAATCAGCCCCAGCATTTT. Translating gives CASHRRGGSNQPQHF.

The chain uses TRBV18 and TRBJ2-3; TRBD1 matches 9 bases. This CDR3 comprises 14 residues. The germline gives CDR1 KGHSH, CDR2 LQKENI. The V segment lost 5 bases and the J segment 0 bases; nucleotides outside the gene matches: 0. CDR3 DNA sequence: TGTGCCAGCTCAGGACAGGGGAGCACAGATACGCAGTATTTT. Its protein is CASSGQGSTDTQYF.

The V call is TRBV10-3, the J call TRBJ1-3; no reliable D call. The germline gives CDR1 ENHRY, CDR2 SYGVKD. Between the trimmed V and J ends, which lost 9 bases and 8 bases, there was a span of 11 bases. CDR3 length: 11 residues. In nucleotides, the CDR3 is TGTGCCATAAGCCCTCCGGACACCATATATTTT. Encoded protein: CAISPPDTIYF.

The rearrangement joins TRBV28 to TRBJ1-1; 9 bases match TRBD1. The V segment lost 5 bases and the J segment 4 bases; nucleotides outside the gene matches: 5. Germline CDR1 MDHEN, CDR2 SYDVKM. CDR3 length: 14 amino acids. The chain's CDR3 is CASSPGQGSTEAFF. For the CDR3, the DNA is TGTGCCAGCAGTCCCGGACAGGGGAGCACTGAAGCTTTCTTT. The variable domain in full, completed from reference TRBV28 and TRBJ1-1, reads DVKVTQSSRYLVKRTGEKVFLECVQDMDHENMFWYRQDPGLGLRLIYFSYDVKMKEKGDIPEGYSVSREKKERFSLILESASTNQTSMYLCASSPGQGSTEAFFGQGTRLTVV.

CDR3 sequence: CASSFLAGGEQETQYF. CDR3 sequence (DNA): TGTGCCAGCAGCTTCCTAGCGGGAGGGGAACAAGAGACCCAGTACTTC. The V call is TRBV7-9, the J call TRBJ2-5, with TRBD2 identical over 12 bases. The CDR3 extends over 16 amino acids. V lost 3 bases and J lost 2; bases outside the gene matches: 4. Per germline, CDR1 SEHNR and CDR2 FQNEAQ (reference sequence). Drawing the rest from reference TRBV7-9 and TRBJ2-5, the complete variable domain is DTGVSQNPRHKITKRGQNVTFRCDPISEHNRLYWYRQTLGQGPEFLTYFQNEAQLEKSRLLSDRFSAERPKGSFSTLEIQRTEQGDSAMYLCASSFLAGGEQETQYFGPGTRLLVL.

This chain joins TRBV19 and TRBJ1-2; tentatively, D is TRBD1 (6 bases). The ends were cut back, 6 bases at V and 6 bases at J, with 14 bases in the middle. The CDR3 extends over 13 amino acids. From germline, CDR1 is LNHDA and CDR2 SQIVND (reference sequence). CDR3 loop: CASRSRGKDGYTF. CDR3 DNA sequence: TGTGCCAGTAGATCGAGGGGGAAGGATGGCTACACCTTC.

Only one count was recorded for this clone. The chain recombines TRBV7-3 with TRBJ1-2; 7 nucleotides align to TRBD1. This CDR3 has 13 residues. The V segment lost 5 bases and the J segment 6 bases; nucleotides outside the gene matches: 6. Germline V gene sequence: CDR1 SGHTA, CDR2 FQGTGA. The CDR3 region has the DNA TGTGCCAGCAGCCCGACAGGGATGGATGGCTACACCTTC. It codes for CASSPTGMDGYTF.

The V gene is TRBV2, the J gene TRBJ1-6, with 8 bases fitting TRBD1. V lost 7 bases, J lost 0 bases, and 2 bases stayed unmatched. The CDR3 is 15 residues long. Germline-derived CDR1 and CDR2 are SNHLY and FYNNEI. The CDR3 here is CASTGQGSYNSPLHF. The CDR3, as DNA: TGTGCCAGCACTGGACAGGGCTCCTATAATTCACCCCTCCACTTT.

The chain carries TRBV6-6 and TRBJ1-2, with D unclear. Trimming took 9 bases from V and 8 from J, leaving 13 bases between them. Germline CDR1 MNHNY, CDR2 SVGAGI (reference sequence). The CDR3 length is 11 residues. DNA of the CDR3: TGTGCCAGTCGATCGGGTTGGGGCTACACCTTC. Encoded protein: CASRSGWGYTF.

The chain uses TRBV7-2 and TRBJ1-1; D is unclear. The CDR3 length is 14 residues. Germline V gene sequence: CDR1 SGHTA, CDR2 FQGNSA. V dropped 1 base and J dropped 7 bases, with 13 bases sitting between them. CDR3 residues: CASSLERSFGEAFF. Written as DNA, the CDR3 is TGTGCCAGCAGCTTAGAACGGTCATTCGGTGAAGCTTTCTTT.